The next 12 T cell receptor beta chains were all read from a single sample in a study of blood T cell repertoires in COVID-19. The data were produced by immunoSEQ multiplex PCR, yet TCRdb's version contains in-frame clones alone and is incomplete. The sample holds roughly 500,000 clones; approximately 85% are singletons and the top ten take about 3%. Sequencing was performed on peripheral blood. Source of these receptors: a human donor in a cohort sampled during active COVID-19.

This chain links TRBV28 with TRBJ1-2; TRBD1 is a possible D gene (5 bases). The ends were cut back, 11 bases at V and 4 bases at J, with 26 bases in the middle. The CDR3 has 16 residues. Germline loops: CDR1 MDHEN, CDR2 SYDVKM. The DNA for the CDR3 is TGTGCCTCCTGTGCGGGGGGTCGAAGGTTTGGCTATGGCTACACCTTC. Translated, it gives CASCAGGRRFGYGYTF.

The DNA of the CDR3 is TGTGCCAGCAGCTTAGACAGGTCTCTCTCCTACGAGCAGTACTTC. It codes for CASSLDRSLSYEQYF. The rearrangement joins TRBV7-2 to TRBJ2-7; maybe TRBD1 (5 bases). The CDR3 has 15 residues. Germline CDR1 SGHTA, CDR2 FQGNSA. Trimming shortened V by 1 base and J by 0 bases, and 10 bases separated the two germline ends.

The CDR3 sequence: CAWNSDRGHQPQHF. CDR3 DNA: TGTGCCTGGAACTCGGACAGGGGGCATCAGCCCCAGCATTTT. The chain links TRBV30 to TRBJ1-5, with 11 nucleotides matching TRBD1. CDR3 length: 14 residues. Trimming cost V 4 bases and J 5 bases; bases outside gene matches: 4. CDR1 GTSNPN and CDR2 SVGIG come from the germline V gene (reference sequence). The full variable domain, in which reference TRBV30 and TRBJ1-5 provide the parts outside the CDR3, is SQTIHQWPATLVQPVGSPLSLECTVEGTSNPNLYWYRQAAGRGLQLLFYSVGIGQISSEVPQNLSASRPQDRQFILSSKKLLLSDSGFYLCAWNSDRGHQPQHFGDGTRLSIL.

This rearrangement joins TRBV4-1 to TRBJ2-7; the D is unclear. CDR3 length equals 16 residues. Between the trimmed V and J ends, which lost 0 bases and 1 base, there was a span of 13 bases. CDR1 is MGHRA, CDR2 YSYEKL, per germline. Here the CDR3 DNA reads TGCGCCAGCAGCCAAGATCCATCCCGGGTATCCTACGAGCAGTACTTC. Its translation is CASSQDPSRVSYEQYF.

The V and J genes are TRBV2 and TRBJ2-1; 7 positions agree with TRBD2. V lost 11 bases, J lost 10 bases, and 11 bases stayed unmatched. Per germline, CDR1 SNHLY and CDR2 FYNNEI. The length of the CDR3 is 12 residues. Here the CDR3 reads CAGGEANFEQFF. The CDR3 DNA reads TGTGCCGGGGGGGAGGCCAACTTCGAGCAGTTCTTC.

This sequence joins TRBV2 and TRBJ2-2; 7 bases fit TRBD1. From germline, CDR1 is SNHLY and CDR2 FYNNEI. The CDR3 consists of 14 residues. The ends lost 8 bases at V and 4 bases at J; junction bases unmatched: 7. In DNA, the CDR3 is TGTGCCAGCTCTTCCGGGACAGCCACCGGGGAGCTGTTTTTT. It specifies CASSSGTATGELFF.

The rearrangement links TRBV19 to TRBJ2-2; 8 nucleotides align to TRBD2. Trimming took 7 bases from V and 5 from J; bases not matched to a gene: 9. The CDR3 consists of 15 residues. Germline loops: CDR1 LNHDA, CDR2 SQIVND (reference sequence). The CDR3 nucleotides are TGTGCCAGTAAAGCGGGAGATAGGGAAACCGGGGAGCTGTTTTTT. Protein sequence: CASKAGDRETGELFF.

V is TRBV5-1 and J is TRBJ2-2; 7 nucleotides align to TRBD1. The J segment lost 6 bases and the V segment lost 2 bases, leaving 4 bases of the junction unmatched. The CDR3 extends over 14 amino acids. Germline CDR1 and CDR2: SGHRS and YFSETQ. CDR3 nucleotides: TGCGCCAGCAGCTTAACAGGGGTCCCCGGGGAGCTGTTTTTT. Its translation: CASSLTGVPGELFF.

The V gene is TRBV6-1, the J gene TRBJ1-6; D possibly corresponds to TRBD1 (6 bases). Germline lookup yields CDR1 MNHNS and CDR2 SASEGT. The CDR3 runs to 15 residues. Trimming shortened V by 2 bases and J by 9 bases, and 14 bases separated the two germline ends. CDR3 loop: CASSEMGTIRSPLHF. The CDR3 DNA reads TGTGCCAGCAGTGAAATGGGGACAATCCGTTCACCCCTCCACTTT.

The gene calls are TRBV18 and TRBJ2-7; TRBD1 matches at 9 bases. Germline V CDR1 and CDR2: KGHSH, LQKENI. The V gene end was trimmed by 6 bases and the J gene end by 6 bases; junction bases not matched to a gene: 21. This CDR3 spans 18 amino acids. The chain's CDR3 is CASSPQIFPQGASSEQYF. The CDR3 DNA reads TGTGCCAGCTCGCCTCAAATTTTCCCACAGGGGGCATCGTCCGAGCAGTACTTC.

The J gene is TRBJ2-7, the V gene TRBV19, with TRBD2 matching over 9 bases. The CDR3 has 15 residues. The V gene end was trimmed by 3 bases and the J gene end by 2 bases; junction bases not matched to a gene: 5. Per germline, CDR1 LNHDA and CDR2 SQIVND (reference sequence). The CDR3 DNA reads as TGTGCCAGTAGTATGGTAGCGGGGGCCGCCTACGAGCAGTACTTC. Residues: CASSMVAGAAYEQYF.

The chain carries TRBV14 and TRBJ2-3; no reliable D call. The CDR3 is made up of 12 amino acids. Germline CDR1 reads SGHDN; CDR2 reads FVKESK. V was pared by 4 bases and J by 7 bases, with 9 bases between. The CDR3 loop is CASSPTGYTQYF. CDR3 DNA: TGTGCCAGCAGCCCCACCGGGTATACGCAGTATTTT.